These 15 T cell receptor beta chains originate from one sample sequenced in a study of shared clonotypes between healthy human individuals. Generated by immunoSEQ multiplex PCR, the TCRdb table keeps only in-frame clones and is missing some. Of around 79,000 clones in the sample, 60% to 70% are singletons; the top ten hold about 51%. Sequencing used memory CD8+ T cells sorted from blood. Subset given: CD45RO+ cells pooled with CCR7-negative TemRA cells. The receptors shown here come from a man aged 30 to 45 in good health.

In this sample, this clone turned up a few times. V and J are TRBV5-4 and TRBJ1-4; 10 bases agree with TRBD1. This CDR3 has 14 amino acids. With 7 bases clipped from V and 8 bases from J, the junction kept 8 bases outside the gene matches. In germline, CDR1 is SGHNT, CDR2 YYREEE (reference sequence). In nucleotides, the CDR3 is TGTGCCAGCGGATCGACAGGGGGCAGAGAAAAACTGTTTTTT. It specifies CASGSTGGREKLFF. Full variable domain (remainder filled in from reference TRBV5-4 and TRBJ1-4): ETGVTQSPTHLIKTRGQQVTLRCSSQSGHNTVSWYQQALGQGPQFIFQYYREEENGRGNFPPRFSGLQFPNYSSELNVNALELDDSALYLCASGSTGGREKLFFGSGTQLSVL.

The genes are TRBV7-6 and TRBJ2-7, with D maybe TRBD2 (7 bases). The CDR3 is 14 residues long. Per germline, CDR1 SGHVS and CDR2 FNYEAQ. The V gene lost 7 bases and the J gene lost 7 bases, with 20 bases spanning the gap. Here the CDR3 reads CASTDKGGGEEQYF. The DNA of the CDR3 is TGTGCCAGCACCGATAAAGGGGGAGGGGAAGAGCAGTACTTC.

This sequence joins TRBV18 and TRBJ2-5; D possibly corresponds to TRBD2 (6 bases). The CDR3 has 15 residues. V was pared by 2 bases and J by 0 bases, with 10 bases between. Germline assignment: CDR1 KGHSH and CDR2 LQKENI. The CDR3 loop reads CASSPYVADQETQYF. The CDR3 nucleotides read TGTGCCAGCTCACCATACGTAGCGGACCAAGAGACCCAGTACTTC.

This clone has a count of ten or more. The chain joins TRBV10-3 to TRBJ1-2; possibly TRBD1 for D (5 bases). The CDR3 totals 16 residues. Germline V gene sequence: CDR1 ENHRY, CDR2 SYGVKD. V was trimmed by 2 bases and J by 3 bases, leaving 16 bases between them. In DNA, the CDR3 is TGTGCCATCAGTGAGGGCGGGACGGCCTTATACTATGGCTACACCTTC. Translation: CAISEGGTALYYGYTF.

The V call is TRBV11-2, the J call TRBJ2-3; D not resolved. The CDR3 extends over 16 amino acids. Germline assignment: CDR1 SGHAT and CDR2 FQNNGV. V lost 5 bases and J 0 bases, leaving 15 bases between the germline ends. The CDR3 DNA reads TGTGCCAGCAGCCACCTTGGGGTCCAAAGCACAGATACGCAGTATTTT. It codes for CASSHLGVQSTDTQYF. The full variable domain, with the rest looked up from reference TRBV11-2 and TRBJ2-3, is EAGVAQSPRYKIIEKRQSVAFWCNPISGHATLYWYQQILGQGPKLLIQFQNNGVVDDSQLPKDRFSAERLKGVDSTLKIQPAKLEDSAVYLCASSHLGVQSTDTQYFGPGTRLTVL.

V gene TRBV29-1 combines with J gene TRBJ2-7, with 9 nucleotides matching TRBD1. Unmatched junction bases numbered 8, after V lost 6 bases and J lost 5 bases. This CDR3 is 13 amino acids long. Germline CDR1 SQVTM, CDR2 ANQGSEA. This CDR3 is CSVETGTGNEQYF. DNA of the CDR3: TGCAGCGTCGAGACCGGGACAGGGAACGAGCAGTACTTC.

V and J are TRBV27 and TRBJ2-1, with D tentatively TRBD1 or TRBD2 (5 bases each). The CDR3 sequence is 12 residues long. Germline lookup yields CDR1 MNHEY and CDR2 SMNVEV (reference sequence). Trimming removed 0 bases at V and 8 bases at J, with 5 bases between. Here the CDR3 DNA reads TGTGCCAGCAGTTTATCGGGGGATGAGCAGTTCTTC. Translated: CASSLSGDEQFF.

The CDR3 DNA reads TGTGCCAGCAGTGACGCGGCGGGGAACACTGAAGCTTTCTTT. Translated: CASSDAAGNTEAFF. The chain is built from TRBV2 and TRBJ1-1; D is ambiguous. Trimming pared 3 bases from V and 1 base from J, leaving 9 bases between. Germline V lookup: CDR1 SNHLY, CDR2 FYNNEI. The length of the CDR3 is 14 residues.

In its sample, this clone was seen a few times. CDR3 coding DNA: TGTGCCAGCTTCCAGGGAAACTACGAGCAGTACTTC. Its translation: CASFQGNYEQYF. The chain employs TRBV2 and TRBJ2-7; D may be TRBD1 (5 bases). The germline gives CDR1 SNHLY, CDR2 FYNNEI. Between the trimmed V and J ends, which lost 8 bases and 3 bases, there was a span of 11 bases. The CDR3 spans 12 residues.

The chain couples TRBV18 to TRBJ1-1, with D uncertain. Trimming took off 6 bases at V and 7 bases at J, with 12 bases between the two ends. The CDR3 has 12 residues. Germline values: CDR1 KGHSH, CDR2 LQKENI. The CDR3 nucleotides are TGTGCCAGCTCCCTACAAACGGATGAAGCTTTCTTT. It specifies CASSLQTDEAFF.

This clone was recorded a few times. This chain connects TRBV6-6 to TRBJ2-1; TRBD1 agrees at 7 bases. Germline loops: CDR1 MNHNY, CDR2 SVGAGI (reference sequence). V shed 5 bases, J shed 4 bases, and the junction held 5 bases outside the gene matches. The CDR3 consists of 14 residues. This CDR3 is CASSNTGEYNEQFF. The CDR3 DNA follows: TGTGCCAGCAGTAACACAGGGGAATACAATGAGCAGTTCTTC.

V gene TRBV6-4 combines with J gene TRBJ2-7, with D perhaps matching TRBD1 (8 bases). Trimming took off 8 bases at V and 4 bases at J, with 18 bases between the two ends. CDR1 is MRHNA and CDR2 is SNTAGT in the germline V gene. The CDR3 totals 14 residues. CDR3 region: CASGGDRPPYEQYF. In nucleotides, the CDR3 is TGTGCCAGCGGGGGGGACAGGCCTCCGTACGAGCAGTACTTC.

This sequence joins TRBV2 and TRBJ1-2; maybe TRBD1 (5 bases). The CDR3 is 14 amino acids. Germline V lookup: CDR1 SNHLY, CDR2 FYNNEI. Trimming stripped 7 bases from V and 3 bases from J, with 15 bases between. CDR3 sequence: CASKKGTPYYGYTF. The DNA of the CDR3 is TGTGCCAGCAAGAAGGGGACGCCCTACTATGGCTACACCTTC.

About this clone: A much more abundant neighbour one base away suggests this may be a read error. Distinct nucleotide sequences in the sample also encode this CDR3. The rearrangement uses TRBV7-8 and TRBJ2-7; 7 nucleotides match TRBD2. Germline assignment: CDR1 SGHVS and CDR2 FQNEAQ. The CDR3 sequence is 15 residues long. CDR3 bases: TGTGCCAGCAGTTTAGCCAAGCGGGATTTTGACGAGCAGTACTTC. Translation gives CASSLAKRDFDEQYF. Full variable domain (rest looked up from reference TRBV7-8 and TRBJ2-7): GAGVSQSPRYKVAKRGQDVALRCDPISGHVSLFWYQQALGQGPEFLTYFQNEAQLDKSGLPSDRFFAERPEGSVSTLKIQRTQQEDSAVYLCASSLAKRDFDEQYFGPGTRLTVT.

V usage is TRBV7-6 and J usage is TRBJ2-3; TRBD2 aligns across 7 bases. The CDR3 totals 15 residues. V lost 0 bases to trimming and J lost 6 bases; unmatched junction nucleotides: 6. Per germline, CDR1 SGHVS and CDR2 FNYEAQ. Here the CDR3 reads CASSLAWRERDTQYF. The CDR3 coding sequence is TGTGCCAGCAGCTTAGCGTGGCGGGAGCGGGATACGCAGTATTTT.